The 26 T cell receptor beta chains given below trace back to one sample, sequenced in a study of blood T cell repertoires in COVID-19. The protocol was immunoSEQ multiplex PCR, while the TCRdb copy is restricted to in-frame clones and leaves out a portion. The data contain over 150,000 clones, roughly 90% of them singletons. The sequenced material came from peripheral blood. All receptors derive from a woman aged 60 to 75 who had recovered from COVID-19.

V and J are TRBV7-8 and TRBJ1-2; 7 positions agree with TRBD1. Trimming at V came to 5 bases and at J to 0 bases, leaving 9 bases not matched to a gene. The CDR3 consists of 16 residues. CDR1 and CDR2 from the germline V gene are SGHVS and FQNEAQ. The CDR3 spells CASSEYRDRANYGYTF. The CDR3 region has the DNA TGTGCCAGCAGCGAATACCGGGACAGAGCTAACTATGGCTACACCTTC. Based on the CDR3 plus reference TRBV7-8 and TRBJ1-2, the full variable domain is GAGVSQSPRYKVAKRGQDVALRCDPISGHVSLFWYQQALGQGPEFLTYFQNEAQLDKSGLPSDRFFAERPEGSVSTLKIQRTQQEDSAVYLCASSEYRDRANYGYTFGSGTRLTVV.

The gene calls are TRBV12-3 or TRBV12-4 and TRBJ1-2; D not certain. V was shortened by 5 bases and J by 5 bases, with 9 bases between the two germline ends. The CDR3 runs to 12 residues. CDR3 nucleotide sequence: TGTGCCAGCAGTACAGTTGCTTATGGCTACACCTTC. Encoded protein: CASSTVAYGYTF.

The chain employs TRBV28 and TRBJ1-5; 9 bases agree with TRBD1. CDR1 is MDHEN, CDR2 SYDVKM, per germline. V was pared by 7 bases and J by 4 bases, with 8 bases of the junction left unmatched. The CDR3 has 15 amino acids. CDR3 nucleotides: TGTGCCAGCAATGCTCCCGGGACAGGGAATCAGCCCCAGCATTTT. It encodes CASNAPGTGNQPQHF.

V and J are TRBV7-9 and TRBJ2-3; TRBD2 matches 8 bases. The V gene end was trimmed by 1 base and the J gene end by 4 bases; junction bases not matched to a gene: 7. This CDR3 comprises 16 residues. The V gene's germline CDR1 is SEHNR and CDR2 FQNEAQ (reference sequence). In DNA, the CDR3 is TGTGCCAGCAGCTTAGGGTCCGGGGGGGCCTCAGATACGCAGTATTTT. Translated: CASSLGSGGASDTQYF.

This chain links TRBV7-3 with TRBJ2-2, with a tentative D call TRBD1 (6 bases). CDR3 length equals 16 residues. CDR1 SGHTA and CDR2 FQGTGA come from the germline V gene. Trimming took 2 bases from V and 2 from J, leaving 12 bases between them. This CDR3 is CASSLAGTHNTGELFF. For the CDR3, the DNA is TGTGCCAGCAGCTTAGCCGGGACACATAACACCGGGGAGCTGTTTTTT.

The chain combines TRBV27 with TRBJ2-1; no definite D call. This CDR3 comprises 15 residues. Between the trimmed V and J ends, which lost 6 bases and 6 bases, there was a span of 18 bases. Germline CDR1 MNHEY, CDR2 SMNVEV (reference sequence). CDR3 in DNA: TGTGCCAGCAGCCCTACCGCGGTCGTCGGCAATGAGCAGTTCTTC. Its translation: CASSPTAVVGNEQFF.

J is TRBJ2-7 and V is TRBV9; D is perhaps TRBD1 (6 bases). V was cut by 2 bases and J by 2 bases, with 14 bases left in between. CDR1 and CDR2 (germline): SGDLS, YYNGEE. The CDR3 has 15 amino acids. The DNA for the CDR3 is TGTGCCAGCAGCGTCGCTTGGGGGCAGGCCTACGAGCAGTACTTC. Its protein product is CASSVAWGQAYEQYF.

The CDR3 nucleotides read TGTGCCAGTAGTATCCAGGGATACTCCTACGAGCAGTACTTC. It translates to CASSIQGYSYEQYF. The genes are TRBV19 and TRBJ2-7, with TRBD1 as a possible D gene (5 bases). This CDR3 has 14 residues. V lost 3 bases and J 0 bases, leaving 9 bases between the germline ends. The germline CDR1 and CDR2 sequences are LNHDA and SQIVND (reference sequence).

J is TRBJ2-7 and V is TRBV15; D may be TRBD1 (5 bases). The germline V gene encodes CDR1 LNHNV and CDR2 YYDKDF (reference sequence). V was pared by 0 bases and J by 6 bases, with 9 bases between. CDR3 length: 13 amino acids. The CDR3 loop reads CATSRDQGGEQYF. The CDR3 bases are TGTGCCACCAGCAGAGATCAGGGTGGCGAGCAGTACTTC. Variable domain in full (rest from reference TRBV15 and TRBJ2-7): DAMVIQNPRYQVTQFGKPVTLSCSQTLNHNVMYWYQQKSSQAPKLLFHYYDKDFNNEADTPDNFQSRRPNTSFCFLDIRSPGLGDTAMYLCATSRDQGGEQYFGPGTRLTVT.

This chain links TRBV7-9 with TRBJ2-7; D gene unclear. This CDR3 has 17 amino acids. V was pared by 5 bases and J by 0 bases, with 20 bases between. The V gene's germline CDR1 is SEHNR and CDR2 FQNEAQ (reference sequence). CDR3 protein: CASSPLTGAASSYEQYF. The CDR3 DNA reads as TGTGCCAGCAGCCCTCTTACTGGTGCAGCGAGCTCCTACGAGCAGTACTTC.

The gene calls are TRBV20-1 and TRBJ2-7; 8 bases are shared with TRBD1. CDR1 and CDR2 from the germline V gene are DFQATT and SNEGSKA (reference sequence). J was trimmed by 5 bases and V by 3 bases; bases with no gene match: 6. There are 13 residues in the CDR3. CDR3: CSASSDRGDEQYF. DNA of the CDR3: TGCAGTGCTAGTTCCGACAGGGGTGACGAGCAGTACTTC.

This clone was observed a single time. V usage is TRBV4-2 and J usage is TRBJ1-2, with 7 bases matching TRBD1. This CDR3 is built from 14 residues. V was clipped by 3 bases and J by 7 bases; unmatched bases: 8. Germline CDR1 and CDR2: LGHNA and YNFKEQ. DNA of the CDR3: TGTGCCAGCAGCCAGGTGGAGGGGGCGCTTGGCTACACCTTC. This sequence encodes CASSQVEGALGYTF.

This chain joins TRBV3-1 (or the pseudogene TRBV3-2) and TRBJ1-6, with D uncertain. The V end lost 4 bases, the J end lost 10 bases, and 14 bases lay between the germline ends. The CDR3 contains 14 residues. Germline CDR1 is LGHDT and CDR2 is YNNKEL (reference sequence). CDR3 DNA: TGTGCCAGCAGCCTCAGATCAGGCCGGTCACCCCTCCACTTT. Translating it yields CASSLRSGRSPLHF.

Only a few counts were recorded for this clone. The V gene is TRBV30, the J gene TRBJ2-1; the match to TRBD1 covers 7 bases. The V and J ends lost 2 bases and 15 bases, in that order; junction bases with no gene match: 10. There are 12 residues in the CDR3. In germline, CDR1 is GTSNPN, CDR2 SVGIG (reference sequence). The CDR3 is CAWSFDRERPFF. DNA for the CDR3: TGTGCCTGGAGTTTCGACAGGGAAAGGCCGTTCTTC.

The CDR3: CASSLGGPTGNIQYF. The CDR3 DNA reads TGTGCCAGCAGCCTAGGGGGGCCGACCGGGAACATTCAGTACTTC. The chain combines TRBV9 with TRBJ2-4, with D tentatively TRBD1 or TRBD2 (6 bases each). Trimming took 4 bases from V and 7 from J, leaving 18 bases between them. The length of the CDR3 is 15 residues. CDR1 and CDR2 (germline): SGDLS, YYNGEE.

CDR3: CSVERRGQTNTGELFF. DNA for the CDR3: TGCAGCGTTGAAAGGAGGGGTCAGACGAACACCGGGGAGCTGTTTTTT. This chain joins TRBV29-1 and TRBJ2-2; TRBD2 might be the D (6 bases). The CDR3 spans 16 residues. V lost 2 bases to trimming and J lost 0 bases, with 13 bases between them. Per germline, CDR1 SQVTM and CDR2 ANQGSEA.

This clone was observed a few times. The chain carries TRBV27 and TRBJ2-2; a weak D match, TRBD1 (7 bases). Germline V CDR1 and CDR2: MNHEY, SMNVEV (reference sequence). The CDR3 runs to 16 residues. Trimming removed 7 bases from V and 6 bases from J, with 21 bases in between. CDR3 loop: CASTGRGAQGAGELFF. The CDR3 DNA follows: TGTGCCAGCACTGGCAGGGGGGCCCAGGGGGCCGGGGAGCTGTTTTTT.

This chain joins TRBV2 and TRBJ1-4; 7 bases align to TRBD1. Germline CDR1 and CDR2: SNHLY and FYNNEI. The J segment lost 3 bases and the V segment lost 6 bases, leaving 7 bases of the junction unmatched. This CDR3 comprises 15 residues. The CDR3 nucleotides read TGTGCCAGCAGCGATATGGGACAGTCTAATGAAAAACTGTTTTTT. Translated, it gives CASSDMGQSNEKLFF.

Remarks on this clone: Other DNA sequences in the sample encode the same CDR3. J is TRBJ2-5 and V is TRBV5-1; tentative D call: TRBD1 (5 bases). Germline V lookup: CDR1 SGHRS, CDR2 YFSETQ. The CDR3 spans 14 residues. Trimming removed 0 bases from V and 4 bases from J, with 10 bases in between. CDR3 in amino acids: CASSLGRGAETQYF. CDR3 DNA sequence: TGCGCCAGCAGCTTGGGAAGGGGCGCAGAGACCCAGTACTTC.

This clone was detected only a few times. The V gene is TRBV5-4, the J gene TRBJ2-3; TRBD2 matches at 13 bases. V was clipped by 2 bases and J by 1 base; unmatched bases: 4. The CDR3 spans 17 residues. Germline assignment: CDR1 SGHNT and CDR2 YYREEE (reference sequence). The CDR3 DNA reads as TGTGCCAGCAGCTTACTAGCGGGGGGGCAGGGCACAGATACGCAGTATTTT. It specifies CASSLLAGGQGTDTQYF. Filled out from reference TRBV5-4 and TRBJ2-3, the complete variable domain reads ETGVTQSPTHLIKTRGQQVTLRCSSQSGHNTVSWYQQALGQGPQFIFQYYREEENGRGNFPPRFSGLQFPNYSSELNVNALELDDSALYLCASSLLAGGQGTDTQYFGPGTRLTVL.

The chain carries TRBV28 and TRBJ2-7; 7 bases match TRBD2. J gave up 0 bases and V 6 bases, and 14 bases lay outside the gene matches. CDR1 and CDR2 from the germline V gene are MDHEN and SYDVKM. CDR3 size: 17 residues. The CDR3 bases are TGTGCCAGCAGACCAGCCGTTGGGGGGGTAGGCTCCTACGAGCAGTACTTC. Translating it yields CASRPAVGGVGSYEQYF.

The CDR3 reads CASSFQGVETQYF. The CDR3, as DNA: TGCGCCAGCAGCTTTCAAGGGGTAGAGACCCAGTACTTC. This chain uses TRBV5-1 with TRBJ2-5; D possibly corresponds to TRBD1 (5 bases). Germline CDR1 and CDR2: SGHRS and YFSETQ. The ends were cut back, 2 bases at V and 4 bases at J, with 9 bases in the middle. The CDR3 totals 13 residues.

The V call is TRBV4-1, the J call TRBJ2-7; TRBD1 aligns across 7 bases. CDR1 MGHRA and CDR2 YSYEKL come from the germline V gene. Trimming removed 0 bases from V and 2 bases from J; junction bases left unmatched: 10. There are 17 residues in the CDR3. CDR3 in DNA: TGCGCCAGCAGCCAAGAAGATAGGGTAGGGACAGCCTACGAGCAGTACTTC. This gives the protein CASSQEDRVGTAYEQYF.

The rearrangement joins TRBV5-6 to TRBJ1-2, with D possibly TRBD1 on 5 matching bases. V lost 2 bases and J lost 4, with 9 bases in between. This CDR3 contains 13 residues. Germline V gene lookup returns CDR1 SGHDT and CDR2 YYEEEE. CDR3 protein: CASSLRQGYGYTF. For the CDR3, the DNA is TGTGCCAGCAGCTTAAGGCAGGGCTATGGCTACACCTTC.

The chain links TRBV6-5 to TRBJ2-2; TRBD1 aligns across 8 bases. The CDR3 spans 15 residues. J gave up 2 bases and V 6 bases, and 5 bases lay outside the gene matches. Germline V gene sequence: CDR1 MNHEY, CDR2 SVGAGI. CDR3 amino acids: CASSAGQANTGELFF. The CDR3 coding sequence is TGTGCCAGCAGCGCGGGACAGGCTAACACCGGGGAGCTGTTTTTT.

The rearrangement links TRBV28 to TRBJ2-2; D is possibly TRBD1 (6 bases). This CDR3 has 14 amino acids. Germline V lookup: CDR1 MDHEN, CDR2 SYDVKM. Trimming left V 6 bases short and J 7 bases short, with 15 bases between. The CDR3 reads CASRPDRQDGELFF. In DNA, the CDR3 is TGTGCCAGCAGACCCGACAGGCAGGACGGGGAGCTGTTTTTT. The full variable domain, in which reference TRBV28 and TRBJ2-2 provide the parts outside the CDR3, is DVKVTQSSRYLVKRTGEKVFLECVQDMDHENMFWYRQDPGLGLRLIYFSYDVKMKEKGDIPEGYSVSREKKERFSLILESASTNQTSMYLCASRPDRQDGELFFGEGSRLTVL.